This entry lists 24 T cell receptor beta chains sequenced from one sample in a study of blood T cell repertoires in COVID-19 (dated by TCRdb to 2018 to 2021). To prepare the library, the immunoSEQ multiplex PCR assay was applied. Entries here come from immuneACCESS through TCRdb and include only in-frame sequences with V and J called. Some clones fail to appear in such tables; in the studies checked, an unresolved V gene covers under half of the shortfall, and the cause of the remainder is unknown. Across this sample there are some 150,000 clones, with roughly 90% seen only once. Less than 3% of the sample lies in the top ten. The material sequenced was peripheral blood. The receptors originated from a man in his fifties or sixties with acute or convalescent COVID-19.

This chain connects TRBV6-1 to TRBJ2-1; TRBD1 is a possible D gene (6 bases). V dropped 4 bases and J dropped 2 bases, with 12 bases sitting between them. Per germline, CDR1 MNHNS and CDR2 SASEGT. The CDR3 contains 15 residues. The CDR3 here is CASSGGGRAYNEQFF. The CDR3 coding sequence is TGTGCCAGCAGTGGAGGGGGTCGCGCCTACAATGAGCAGTTCTTC.

The V gene is TRBV5-1, the J gene TRBJ2-3; tentative D call: TRBD2 (5 bases). The V end was cut by 0 bases, the J end by 3 bases, with 11 bases between. The CDR3 is 15 amino acids. CDR1 and CDR2 (germline): SGHRS, YFSETQ. As DNA, the CDR3 is TGCGCCAGCAGCTTGGGGGAGACGGGGACAGATACGCAGTATTTT. It translates to CASSLGETGTDTQYF. The full variable domain, in which reference TRBV5-1 and TRBJ2-3 provide the parts outside the CDR3, is KAGVTQTPRYLIKTRGQQVTLSCSPISGHRSVSWYQQTPGQGLQFLFEYFSETQRNKGNFPGRFSGRQFSNSRSEMNVSTLELGDSALYLCASSLGETGTDTQYFGPGTRLTVL.

The V call is TRBV5-1, the J call TRBJ1-2; D ambiguous. The V end was cut by 5 bases, the J end by 4 bases, with 18 bases between. From germline, CDR1 is SGHRS and CDR2 YFSETQ. CDR3 length equals 15 residues. This CDR3 is CASSSPGSAGYGYTF. The CDR3 DNA follows: TGCGCCAGCAGTTCCCCGGGGAGCGCAGGCTATGGCTACACCTTC.

The J gene is TRBJ1-2, the V gene TRBV28, with D perhaps matching TRBD1 (5 bases). Per germline, CDR1 MDHEN and CDR2 SYDVKM. V lost 7 bases and J lost 5, with 11 bases in between. This CDR3 is 12 amino acids long. The CDR3 DNA reads TGTGCCAGCAATGACCCAGGGTATGGCTACACCTTC. Its protein is CASNDPGYGYTF.

In its sample, this clone was seen once. The J gene is TRBJ2-7, the V gene TRBV18; 9 bases are shared with TRBD2. The CDR3 has 15 residues. The germline CDR1 and CDR2 sequences are KGHSH and LQKENI. The J segment lost 0 bases and the V segment lost 3 bases, leaving 3 bases of the junction unmatched. The CDR3, as DNA: TGTGCCAGCTCACCCGGACTAGCGATCTCCTACGAGCAGTACTTC. The encoded protein is CASSPGLAISYEQYF.

V gene TRBV6-5 combines with J gene TRBJ2-2, with 8 bases that match TRBD1. The germline CDR1 and CDR2 sequences are MNHEY and SVGAGI. CDR3 length: 15 amino acids. The ends lost 8 bases at V and 0 bases at J; junction bases unmatched: 5. The CDR3, as DNA: TGTGCCAGCTGGACAGGGCAGTCGAACACCGGGGAGCTGTTTTTT. This sequence encodes CASWTGQSNTGELFF.

This sequence joins TRBV5-1 and TRBJ2-7; D unclear. The CDR3 is made up of 14 amino acids. V was trimmed by 0 bases and J by 6 bases, leaving 13 bases between them. CDR1 is SGHRS, CDR2 YFSETQ, per germline. The CDR3 sequence is CASSLGRGSTEQYF. CDR3 coding DNA: TGCGCCAGCAGCTTGGGCCGAGGTTCTACCGAGCAGTACTTC.

This clone was found a few times. This chain links TRBV6-4 with TRBJ1-1, with TRBD1 as a possible D gene (5 bases). V lost 8 bases and J 4 bases, leaving 11 bases between the germline ends. Germline CDR1 MRHNA, CDR2 SNTAGT. The CDR3 loop spans 12 amino acids. The DNA for the CDR3 is TGTGCCAGCCGCGGGGGGGGCACTGAAGCTTTCTTT. Its translation is CASRGGGTEAFF.

This clone showed up just once. J is TRBJ1-2 and V is TRBV27, with D possibly being TRBD1 (5 bases). There are 13 residues in the CDR3. The V and J ends lost 4 bases and 4 bases respectively, with 10 bases between them. CDR1 and CDR2 (germline): MNHEY, SMNVEV (reference sequence). The CDR3 nucleotides read TGTGCCAGCAGTTACCGGGGGACCTATGGCTACACCTTC. Its protein product is CASSYRGTYGYTF.

The sample holds one count of this clone. The gene calls are TRBV18 and TRBJ1-3, with D perhaps TRBD1 (5 bases). Trimming took 4 bases from V and 5 from J, leaving 21 bases between them. Germline V gene lookup returns CDR1 KGHSH and CDR2 LQKENI. The CDR3 covers 17 residues. The CDR3 loop is CASSLWTSTYSRNTIYF. CDR3 coding DNA: TGTGCCAGCTCACTATGGACATCAACCTATTCCAGAAACACCATATATTTT.

The chain links TRBV7-8 to TRBJ2-7, with D perhaps matching TRBD2 (5 bases). Trimming removed 4 bases from V and 6 bases from J, with 10 bases in between. Germline V lookup: CDR1 SGHVS, CDR2 FQNEAQ. The CDR3 consists of 12 residues. CDR3 nucleotides: TGTGCCAGCAGCTCCGGACTGCTCGAGCAGTACTTC. Translated, it gives CASSSGLLEQYF.

The J gene is TRBJ1-1, the V gene TRBV5-1; TRBD1 might be the D (5 bases). The germline gives CDR1 SGHRS, CDR2 YFSETQ. V gave up 4 bases and J gave up 1 base, with 14 bases separating them. The CDR3 spans 15 residues. The CDR3, as DNA: TGCGCCAGCAGCCTAGCGGGACTTACGAACACTGAAGCTTTCTTT. Residues: CASSLAGLTNTEAFF.

The chain joins TRBV5-5 to TRBJ2-7; 10 positions agree with TRBD1. Unmatched junction bases numbered 11, after V lost 3 bases and J lost 2 bases. The CDR3 has 17 amino acids. Germline V CDR1 and CDR2: SGHKS, YYEKEE (reference sequence). CDR3 in DNA: TGTGCCAGCAGCTCGGTTCCGGGACAGGGGATTACCTACGAGCAGTACTTC. Its protein is CASSSVPGQGITYEQYF. Supplemented by reference TRBV5-5 and TRBJ2-7, the full variable domain reads DAGVTQSPTHLIKTRGQQVTLRCSPISGHKSVSWYQQVLGQGPQFIFQYYEKEERGRGNFPDRFSARQFPNYSSELNVNALLLGDSALYLCASSSVPGQGITYEQYFGPGTRLTVT.

The J gene is TRBJ1-2, the V gene TRBV3-1 (or the pseudogene TRBV3-2), with TRBD1 as a possible D gene (5 bases). CDR3 length equals 11 residues. Per germline, CDR1 LGHDT and CDR2 YNNKEL (reference sequence). Trimming cost V 3 bases and J 8 bases, with 7 bases left between them. The CDR3 sequence: CASSQGQGYTF. The DNA of the CDR3 is TGTGCCAGCAGCCAGGGGCAGGGCTACACCTTC.

The gene calls are TRBV5-1 and TRBJ1-2, with 10 bases identical to TRBD1. Germline trimming cut 3 bases from V and 8 bases from J; bases unmatched to any gene: 7. This CDR3 contains 14 residues. Germline V gives CDR1 SGHRS, CDR2 YFSETQ. CDR3 in DNA: TGCGCCAGCAGCTCGCGACAGGGGGCTAGAGGCTACACCTTC. Its translation: CASSSRQGARGYTF.

The chain employs TRBV10-1 and TRBJ2-3, with D possibly TRBD2 on 6 matching bases. Germline CDR1 is WNHNN and CDR2 is SYGVQD (reference sequence). The CDR3 covers 16 residues. The ends were cut back, 0 bases at V and 0 bases at J, with 10 bases in the middle. The chain's CDR3 is CASSESGGPSTDTQYF. CDR3 bases: TGCGCCAGCAGTGAGTCCGGGGGACCTAGCACAGATACGCAGTATTTT.

DNA for the CDR3: TGTGCCAGCAGTGAACTAGGGGTCCGAGAGACCCAGTACTTC. The encoded protein is CASSELGVRETQYF. The rearrangement links TRBV2 to TRBJ2-5, with a tentative D call TRBD1 (5 bases). The CDR3 contains 14 residues. V was trimmed by 2 bases and J by 4 bases, leaving 11 bases between them. CDR1 SNHLY and CDR2 FYNNEI come from the germline V gene.

This chain joins TRBV18 and TRBJ1-1; TRBD1 matches at 10 bases. V shed 3 bases and J 5 bases; nucleotides not matched to a gene: 3. This CDR3 spans 14 amino acids. CDR1 KGHSH and CDR2 LQKENI come from the germline V gene. In DNA, the CDR3 is TGTGCCAGCTCACCGGGACAGGGGAGGACTGAAGCTTTCTTT. It translates to CASSPGQGRTEAFF. The entire variable domain, with the rest obtained from reference TRBV18 and TRBJ1-1, is as follows: NAGVMQNPRHLVRRRGQEARLRCSPMKGHSHVYWYRQLPEEGLKFMVYLQKENIIDESGMPKERFSAEFPKEGPSILRIQQVVRGDSAAYFCASSPGQGRTEAFFGQGTRLTVV.

The chain has TRBV7-8 and TRBJ2-3; TRBD2 matches 12 bases. The CDR3 is 15 amino acids. After removal of 4 bases from V and 3 bases from J, the junction contained 2 bases not matched to a gene. CDR1 and CDR2 (germline): SGHVS, FQNEAQ. The CDR3 region is CASSYGLAGTDTQYF. The CDR3 nucleotides are TGTGCCAGCAGCTATGGACTAGCGGGGACAGATACGCAGTATTTT. The full variable domain, its missing parts supplied by reference TRBV7-8 and TRBJ2-3, is GAGVSQSPRYKVAKRGQDVALRCDPISGHVSLFWYQQALGQGPEFLTYFQNEAQLDKSGLPSDRFFAERPEGSVSTLKIQRTQQEDSAVYLCASSYGLAGTDTQYFGPGTRLTVL.

The rearrangement joins TRBV18 to TRBJ2-4; maybe TRBD1 (7 bases). V was trimmed by 2 bases and J by 3 bases, leaving 20 bases between them. Germline V gene data show CDR1 as KGHSH and CDR2 as LQKENI. CDR3 length equals 18 residues. This CDR3 is CASSPSQGGTKIKNIQYF. CDR3 nucleotides: TGTGCCAGCTCACCATCCCAGGGGGGAACAAAAATCAAAAACATTCAGTACTTC.

This clone was found a few times. The CDR3 nucleotides are TGCGCCAGCAGCTTGGCCCCGACAGGTGTAGAAAAACTGTTTTTT. Translated: CASSLAPTGVEKLFF. J is TRBJ1-4 and V is TRBV5-1; the D gene is possibly TRBD1 (6 bases). V lost 0 bases and J lost 8, with 14 bases in between. This CDR3 has 15 residues. Germline CDR1 reads SGHRS; CDR2 reads YFSETQ.

V and J are TRBV7-9 and TRBJ1-2; 10 positions match TRBD1. Germline V gene data show CDR1 as SEHNR and CDR2 as FQNEAQ (reference sequence). The ends lost 8 bases at V and 3 bases at J; junction bases unmatched: 6. CDR3 length: 14 residues. CDR3 DNA sequence: TGTGCCAGCGCCCGACAGGGGGCTCACTATGGCTACACCTTC. Translated: CASARQGAHYGYTF.

V gene TRBV30 combines with J gene TRBJ2-3; the D gene is possibly TRBD1 (5 bases). Germline V gene sequence: CDR1 GTSNPN, CDR2 SVGIG (reference sequence). CDR3 length: 14 amino acids. The V gene lost 8 bases and the J gene lost 0 bases, with 15 bases spanning the gap. In DNA, the CDR3 is TGTGCCCGGACGGTAGGGGTGAGCACAGATACGCAGTATTTT. This gives the protein CARTVGVSTDTQYF.

DNA of the CDR3: TGTGCCAGCAGTGTTTTGTCTCCCCGGGACAGGGGTGATCAGCCCCAGCATTTT. The encoded protein is CASSVLSPRDRGDQPQHF. V is TRBV6-1 and J is TRBJ1-5; TRBD1 matches 10 bases. J was trimmed by 5 bases and V by 4 bases; bases with no gene match: 14. The CDR3 has 18 amino acids. CDR1 and CDR2 (germline): MNHNS, SASEGT.